This TCR beta chain was sequenced for a study of shared clonotypes between healthy human individuals. The table came from immunoSEQ multiplex PCR; TCRdb's copy has only in-frame clones and leaves some out. The sample records over a million clones, around 97% being singletons. This CDR3 spans 17 amino acids. Per the germline V gene, CDR1 is KGHSH and CDR2 is LQKENI. Trimming cost V 1 base and J 6 bases, with 19 bases left between them. This rearrangement joins TRBV18 to TRBJ1-5; D possibly corresponds to TRBD1 (6 bases). Sequenced input: naive CD4+ T cells sorted from blood. The subset was: CD45RA+ positively selected. The receptor comes from a man aged 30-40 years in good health. Here the CDR3 DNA reads TGTGCCAGCTCACCACGTGGGGGGGGAGTGGGGGCTCAGCCCCAGCATTTT. Residues: CASSPRGGGVGAQPQHF.